The entry that follows covers one T cell receptor (beta chain) sequence. This record comes from a study of shared clonotypes between healthy human individuals. Looked up from germline, CDR1 is ENHRY and CDR2 is SYGVKD. V was cut by 9 bases and J by 3 bases, with 13 bases left in between. The CDR3 length is 13 residues. Using immunoSEQ multiplex PCR, the repertoire was profiled, and TCRdb retains in-frame clones only, with some absent. The data contain more than 2 million clones, about 94% of them seen just once; the ten biggest clones take up about 1.1%. Naivety among CD8 cells was defined by CD45RO negativity and positive CCR7 selection, thereby excluding terminally differentiated effector memory CD45RA+ cells.

Sequenced: naive CD8+ T cells sorted from blood. The sequence was collected from a man between 18 and 29 years old in good health. V is TRBV10-3 and J is TRBJ2-3; the D gene is possibly TRBD2 (6 bases). The CDR3: CAISGTSTDTQYF. The CDR3 DNA sequence: TGTGCCATTTCCGGGACTTCAACAGATACGCAGTATTTT.